This entry describes one T cell receptor (beta chain). The trim removed 5 bases at V and 0 bases at J, leaving 14 bases unmatched. This CDR3 has 18 residues. Germline values: CDR1 SGHAT, CDR2 FQNNGV. Genomic DNA served as template for TCR beta VDJ and CDR3 profiling. TCRdb re-derived calls from the reads in MiXCR, one entry per CDR3 protein. Found here are around 430,000 distinct CDR3 sequences, more than 25% of them singletons; the top ten hold 0.75% to 0.95%. This entry is derived from a study of CD8+CD57+ T cells in acquired aplastic anemia. Whoever was chosen for sequencing had shown CD8+CD57+ cell expansion by flow cytometry.

The chain is built from TRBV11-2 and TRBJ2-3; 7 bases align to TRBD2. This sequence originates from a human donor with aplastic anemia. The sequencing sample was made of sorted CD4+, CD8+, or CD8+CD57+ T cells (not recorded which) from PBMCs. Here the CDR3 reads CASSTHPGERGSTDTQYF. The DNA for the CDR3 is TGTGCCAGCAGCACCCATCCGGGGGAGCGGGGCAGCACAGATACGCAGTATTTT.